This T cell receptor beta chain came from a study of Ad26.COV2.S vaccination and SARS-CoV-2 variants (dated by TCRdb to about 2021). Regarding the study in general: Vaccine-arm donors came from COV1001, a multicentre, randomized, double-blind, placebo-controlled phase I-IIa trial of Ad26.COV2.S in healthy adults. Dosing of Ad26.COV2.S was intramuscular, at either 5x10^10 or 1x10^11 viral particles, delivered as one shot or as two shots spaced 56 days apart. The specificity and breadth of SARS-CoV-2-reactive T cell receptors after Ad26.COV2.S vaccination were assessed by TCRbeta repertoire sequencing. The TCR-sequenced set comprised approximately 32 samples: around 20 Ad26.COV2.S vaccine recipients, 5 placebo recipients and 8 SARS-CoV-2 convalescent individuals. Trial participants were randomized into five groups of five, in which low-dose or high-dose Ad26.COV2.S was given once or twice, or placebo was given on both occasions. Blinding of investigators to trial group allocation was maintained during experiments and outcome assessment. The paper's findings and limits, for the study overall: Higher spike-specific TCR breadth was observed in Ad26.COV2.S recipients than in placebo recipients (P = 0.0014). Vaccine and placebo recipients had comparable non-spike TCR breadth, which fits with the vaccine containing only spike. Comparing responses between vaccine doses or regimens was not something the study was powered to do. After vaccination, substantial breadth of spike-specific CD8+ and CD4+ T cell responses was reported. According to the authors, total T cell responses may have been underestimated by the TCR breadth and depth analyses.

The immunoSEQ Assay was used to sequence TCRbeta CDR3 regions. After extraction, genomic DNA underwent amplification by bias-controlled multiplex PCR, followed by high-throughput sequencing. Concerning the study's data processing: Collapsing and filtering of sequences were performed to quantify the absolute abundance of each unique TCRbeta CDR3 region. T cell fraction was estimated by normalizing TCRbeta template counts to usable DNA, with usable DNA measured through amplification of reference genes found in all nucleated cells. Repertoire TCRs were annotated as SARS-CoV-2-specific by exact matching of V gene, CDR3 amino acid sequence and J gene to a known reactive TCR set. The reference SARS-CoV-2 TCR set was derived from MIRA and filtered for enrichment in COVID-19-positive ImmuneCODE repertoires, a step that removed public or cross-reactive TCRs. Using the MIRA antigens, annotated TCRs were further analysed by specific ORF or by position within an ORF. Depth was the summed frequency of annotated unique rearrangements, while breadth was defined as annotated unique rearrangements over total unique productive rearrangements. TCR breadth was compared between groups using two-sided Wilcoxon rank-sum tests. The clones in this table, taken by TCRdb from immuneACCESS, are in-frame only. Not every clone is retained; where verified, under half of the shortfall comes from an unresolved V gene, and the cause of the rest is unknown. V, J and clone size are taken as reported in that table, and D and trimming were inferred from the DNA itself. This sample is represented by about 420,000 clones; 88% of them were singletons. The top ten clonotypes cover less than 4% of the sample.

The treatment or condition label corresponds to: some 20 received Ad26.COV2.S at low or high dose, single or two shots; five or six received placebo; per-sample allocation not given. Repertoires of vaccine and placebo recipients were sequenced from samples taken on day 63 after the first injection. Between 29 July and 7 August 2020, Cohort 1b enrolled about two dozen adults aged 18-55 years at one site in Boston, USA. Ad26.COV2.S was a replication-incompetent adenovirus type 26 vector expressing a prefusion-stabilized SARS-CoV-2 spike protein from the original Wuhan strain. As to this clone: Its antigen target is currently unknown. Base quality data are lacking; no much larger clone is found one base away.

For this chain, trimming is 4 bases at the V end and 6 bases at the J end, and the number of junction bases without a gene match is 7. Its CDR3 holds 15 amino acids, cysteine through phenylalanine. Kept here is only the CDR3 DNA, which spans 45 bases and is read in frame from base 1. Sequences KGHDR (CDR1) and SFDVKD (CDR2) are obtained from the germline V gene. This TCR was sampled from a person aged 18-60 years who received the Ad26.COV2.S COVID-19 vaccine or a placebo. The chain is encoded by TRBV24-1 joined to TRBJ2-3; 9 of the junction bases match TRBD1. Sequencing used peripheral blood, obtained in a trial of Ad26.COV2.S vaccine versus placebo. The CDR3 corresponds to CATSEGQGQIDTQYF. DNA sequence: TGTGCCACCAGTGAAGGACAGGGGCAGATTGATACGCAGTATTTT.